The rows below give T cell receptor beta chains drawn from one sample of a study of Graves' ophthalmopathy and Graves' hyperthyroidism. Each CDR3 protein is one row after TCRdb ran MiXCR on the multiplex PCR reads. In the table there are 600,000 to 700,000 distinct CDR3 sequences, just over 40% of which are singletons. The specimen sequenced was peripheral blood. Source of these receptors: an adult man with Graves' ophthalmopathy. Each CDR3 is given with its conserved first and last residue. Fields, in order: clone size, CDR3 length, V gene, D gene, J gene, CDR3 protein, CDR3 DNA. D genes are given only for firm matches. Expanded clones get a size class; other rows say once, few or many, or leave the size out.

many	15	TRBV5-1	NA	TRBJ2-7	CASSLDPGQNYEQYF	TGCGCCAGCAGCCTCGACCCGGGACAAAACTACGAGCAGTACTTC
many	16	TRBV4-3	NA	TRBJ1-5	CASSQDWAGPNQPQHF	TGCGCCAGCAGCCAAGATTGGGCAGGCCCCAATCAGCCCCAGCATTTT
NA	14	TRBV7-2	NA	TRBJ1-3	CASSIPDHWNTIYF	TGTGCCAGCAGCATCCCGGACCACTGGAACACCATATATTTT
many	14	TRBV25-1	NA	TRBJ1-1	CASSASGRNTEAFF	TGTGCCAGCAGTGCCTCGGGGAGGAACACTGAAGCTTTCTTT
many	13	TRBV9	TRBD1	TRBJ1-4	CASSPGGAEKLFF	TGTGCCAGCAGCCCAGGGGGGGCTGAAAAACTGTTTTTT
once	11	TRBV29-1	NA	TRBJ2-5	CSVVPQGTQYF	TGTAGCGTTGTCCCACAGGGGACCCAGTACTTC
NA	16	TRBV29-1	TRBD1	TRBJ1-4	CSVVGTGVLETEKLFF	TGCAGCGTTGTGGGGACAGGGGTATTGGAGACCGAAAAACTGTTTTTT
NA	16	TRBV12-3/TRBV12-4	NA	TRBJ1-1	CASSLMGLLHGTEAFF	TGTGCCAGCAGTTTAATGGGTTTATTGCATGGCACTGAAGCTTTCTTT
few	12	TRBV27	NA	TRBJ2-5	CASSLCGQTQYF	TGTGCCAGCAGTTTATGCGGGCAGACCCAGTACTTC
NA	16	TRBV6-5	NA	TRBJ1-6	CASSSLQGSLGSPLHF	TGTGCCAGCAGTTCTCTACAGGGCTCCCTGGGTTCACCCCTCCACTTT
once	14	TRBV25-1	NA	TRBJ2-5	CASSPWVYQETQYF	TGTGCCAGCAGCCCCTGGGTCTACCAAGAGACCCAGTACTTC
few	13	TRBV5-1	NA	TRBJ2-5	CASSAGPGETQYF	TGCGCCAGCAGCGCTGGGCCGGGGGAGACCCAGTACTTC
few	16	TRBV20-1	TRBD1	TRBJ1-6	CSAQSTTGGHNSPLHF	TGCAGTGCTCAATCCACCACAGGGGGCCATAATTCACCCCTCCACTTT
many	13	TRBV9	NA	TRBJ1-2	CASSVWGAGGYTF	TGTGCCAGCAGCGTTTGGGGCGCGGGTGGCTACACCTTC
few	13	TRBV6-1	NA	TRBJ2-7	CASRRPDGYEQYF	TGTGCCAGCAGGAGACCGGACGGCTACGAGCAGTACTTC
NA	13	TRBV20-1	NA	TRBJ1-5	CSLGREINQPQHF	TGCAGCTTAGGCAGGGAGATCAATCAGCCCCAGCATTTT
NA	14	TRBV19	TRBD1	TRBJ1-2	CASSGGTALYGYTF	TGTGCCAGTAGTGGTGGGACAGCTTTGTATGGCTACACCTTC
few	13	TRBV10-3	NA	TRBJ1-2	CASSMDGSYGYTF	TGTGCCAGCAGCATGGACGGGAGCTATGGCTACACCTTC
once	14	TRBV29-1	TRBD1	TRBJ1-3	CSVVGQGAGNTIYF	TGCAGCGTCGTCGGACAGGGGGCTGGAAACACCATATATTTT
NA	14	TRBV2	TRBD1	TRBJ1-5	CASSGQGANRPQHF	TGTGCCAGCAGTGGACAGGGGGCAAATCGGCCCCAGCATTTT
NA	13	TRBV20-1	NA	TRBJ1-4	CSAGGTSNEKLFF	TGCAGTGCTGGGGGGACTTCTAATGAAAAACTGTTTTTT
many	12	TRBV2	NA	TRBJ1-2	CASSDSAYGYTF	TGTGCCAGCAGTGATTCGGCCTATGGCTACACCTTC
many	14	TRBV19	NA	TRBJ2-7	CASSIQRGLYEQYF	TGTGCCAGTAGTATCCAACGGGGCCTCTACGAGCAGTACTTC
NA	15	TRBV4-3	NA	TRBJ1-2	CASSQDTRVLGGYTF	TGCGCCAGCAGCCAAGATACCAGGGTTTTGGGGGGCTACACCTTC
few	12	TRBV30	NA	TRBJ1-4	CAWTGLGEKLFF	TGTGCCTGGACAGGGCTCGGTGAAAAACTGTTTTTT
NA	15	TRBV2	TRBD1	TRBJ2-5	CASSWMQGAGETQYF	TGTGCCAGCAGCTGGATGCAGGGGGCGGGAGAGACCCAGTACTTC
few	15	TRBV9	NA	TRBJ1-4	CAWSVLTAGSEKLFF	TGTGCCTGGAGTGTACTCACAGCTGGAAGTGAAAAACTGTTTTTT
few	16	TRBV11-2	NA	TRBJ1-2	CASSFEPAAVFDGYTF	TGTGCCAGCAGCTTCGAGCCGGCAGCCGTATTCGACGGCTACACCTTC
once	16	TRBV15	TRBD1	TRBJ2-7	CATSWGRDRGSYEQYF	TGTGCCACCAGCTGGGGCCGGGACAGGGGGTCCTACGAGCAGTACTTC
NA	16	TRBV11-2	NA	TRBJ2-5	CASSSPGGSRQETQYF	TGTGCCAGCAGCTCCCCCGGAGGGAGTCGCCAAGAGACCCAGTACTTC
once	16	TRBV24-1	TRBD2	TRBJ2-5	CATSVDPSGIQETQYF	TGTGCCACCAGCGTTGACCCTAGCGGGATCCAAGAGACCCAGTACTTC
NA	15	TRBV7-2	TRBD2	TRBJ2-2	CASSSYSGGAGELFF	TGTGCCAGCAGCTCATATAGCGGGGGGGCCGGGGAGCTGTTTTTT
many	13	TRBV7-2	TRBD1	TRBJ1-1	CASSREGQPEAFF	TGTGCCAGCAGCCGGGAGGGACAGCCTGAAGCTTTCTTT
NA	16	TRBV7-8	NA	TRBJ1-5	CASSLYGVGVGETQHF	TGTGCCAGCAGCTTGTACGGGGTAGGGGTCGGAGAGACCCAGCATTTT
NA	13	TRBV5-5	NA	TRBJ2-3	CASSLRATDTQYF	TGTGCCAGCAGCTTGCGGGCCACAGATACGCAGTATTTT
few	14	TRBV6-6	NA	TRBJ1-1	CASKDRVEEQKAFF	TGTGCCAGCAAGGACAGAGTGGAAGAGCAGAAAGCTTTCTTT
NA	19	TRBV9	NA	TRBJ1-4	CASSTHSLGDPATNEKLFF	TGTGCCAGCAGCACCCACTCTTTGGGGGACCCGGCAACTAATGAAAAACTGTTTTTT
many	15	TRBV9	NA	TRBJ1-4	CASSSAISRNEKLFF	TGTGCCAGCAGCAGCGCAATCAGTCGTAATGAAAAACTGTTTTTT
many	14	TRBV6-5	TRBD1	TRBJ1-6	CASSYGTDDSPLHF	TGTGCCAGCAGTTATGGGACAGATGATTCACCCCTCCACTTT
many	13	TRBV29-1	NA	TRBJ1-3	CSALGTARNTIYF	TGCAGCGCCCTAGGGACCGCCCGAAACACCATATATTTT
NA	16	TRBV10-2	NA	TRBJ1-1	CASSESTGAMNTEAFF	TGCGCCAGCAGTGAGTCTACAGGAGCGATGAACACTGAAGCTTTCTTT
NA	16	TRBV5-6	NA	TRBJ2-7	CASSYTQTGTYYEQYF	TGTGCCAGCAGCTACACCCAAACCGGGACATATTACGAGCAGTACTTC
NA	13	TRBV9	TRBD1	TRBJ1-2	CASSIWDSGGYTF	TGTGCCAGCAGCATTTGGGACAGCGGCGGCTACACCTTC
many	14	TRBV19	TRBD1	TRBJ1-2	CASSINGQGGGYTF	TGTGCCAGTAGTATCAACGGACAGGGGGGCGGCTACACCTTC
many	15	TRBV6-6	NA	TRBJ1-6	CASSYSVETNSPLHF	TGTGCCAGCAGTTACTCAGTAGAAACAAATTCACCCCTCCACTTT
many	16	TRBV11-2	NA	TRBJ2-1	CASSLVWRGTYNEQFF	TGTGCCAGCAGCTTAGTTTGGAGGGGTACCTACAATGAGCAGTTCTTC
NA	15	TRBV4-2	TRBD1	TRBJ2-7	CASSQEDRGLNEQYF	TGTGCCAGCAGCCAAGAGGACAGGGGGCTGAACGAGCAGTACTTC
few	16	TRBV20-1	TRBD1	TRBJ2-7	CSARDRGRSEAYEQYF	TGCAGTGCGCGGGACAGGGGGCGTTCGGAGGCCTACGAGCAGTACTTC
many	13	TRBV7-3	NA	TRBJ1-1	CASRRSGDTEAFF	TGTGCCAGCAGGCGATCCGGGGACACTGAAGCTTTCTTT
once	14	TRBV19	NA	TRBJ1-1	CASSGGVLNTEAFF	TGTGCCAGTAGCGGCGGGGTTTTGAACACTGAAGCTTTCTTT
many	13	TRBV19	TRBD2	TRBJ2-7	CASRLAGSYEQYF	TGTGCCAGCCGACTAGCGGGTAGCTACGAGCAGTACTTC
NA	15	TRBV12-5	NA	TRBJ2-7	CASGLGPQGGYEQYF	TGTGCTAGTGGTTTGGGACCACAGGGCGGGTACGAGCAGTACTTC
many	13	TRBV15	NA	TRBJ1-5	CATSTLGGAPQHF	TGTGCCACCAGCACCCTTGGCGGGGCGCCCCAGCATTTT
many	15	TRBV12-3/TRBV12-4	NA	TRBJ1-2	CASSSSGLLNYGYTF	TGTGCCAGCAGTTCGTCAGGACTCCTTAACTATGGCTACACCTTC
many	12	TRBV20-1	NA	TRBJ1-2	CSVSDSGYGYTF	TGCAGTGTCTCCGACAGCGGCTATGGCTACACCTTC
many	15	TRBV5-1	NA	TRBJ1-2	CASSITGARDYGYTF	TGCGCCAGCAGCATAACGGGGGCCCGGGACTATGGCTACACCTTC
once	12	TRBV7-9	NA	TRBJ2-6	CASSSRWSVLTF	TGTGCCAGCAGCTCCCGGTGGAGCGTCCTGACTTTC